A selection of T cell receptor beta chains follows, all from one sample in a study of blood T cell repertoires in COVID-19. The table came from immunoSEQ multiplex PCR; TCRdb's copy has only in-frame clones and leaves some out. In the table there are 150,000 to 170,000 clones, 91% of which are singletons. Material for sequencing was peripheral blood. Receptors were obtained from a middle-aged man with acute or convalescent COVID-19. The CDR3 runs from the conserved cysteine through the conserved F or W. The D gene is left open where the match is weak. Clone size is given for some rows only: seen once, a few or many times, or a class if the clone is expanded.

v_call	j_call	clone_size	d_call	cdr3_nt	cdr3_aa
TRBV5-5	TRBJ1-1	NA	NA	TGTGCCAGCAACGCCGGTTTCGACACTGAAGCTTTCTTT	CASNAGFDTEAFF
TRBV30	TRBJ1-3	few	NA	TGTGCCTGGCGCCAGTTAAGCTCTGGAAACACCATATATTTT	CAWRQLSSGNTIYF
TRBV5-1	TRBJ1-2	NA	NA	TGCGCCAGTAGGGGAAACTATGGCTACACCTTC	CASRGNYGYTF
TRBV20-1	TRBJ1-1	NA	NA	TGCAGTGCTCACAAAAACACTGAAGCTTTCTTT	CSAHKNTEAFF
TRBV5-1	TRBJ2-5	NA	TRBD1	TGCGCCAGCAGCTCAACGCGGGGACAGGGCTCAGAGACCCAGTACTTC	CASSSTRGQGSETQYF
TRBV6-6	TRBJ2-7	few	TRBD1	TGTGCCAGCAGAAACAGGGGGGACGAGCAGTACTTC	CASRNRGDEQYF
TRBV28	TRBJ1-2	NA	TRBD1	TGTGCCAGCGGAACTCCGGGACAGGCGTACACCTTC	CASGTPGQAYTF
TRBV27	TRBJ1-2	few	TRBD1	TGTGCCAGCAGCCCAGTCGACAGGGTAGATGTTGGCTACACCTTC	CASSPVDRVDVGYTF
TRBV10-3	TRBJ1-4	NA	NA	TGTGCCATCAGCCCGGGGATGAGTGAAAAACTGTTTTTT	CAISPGMSEKLFF
TRBV19	TRBJ2-2	NA	TRBD2	TGTGCCAGTAGTTCTAGCGGGAGAACAGGGACCGGGGAGCTGTTTTTT	CASSSSGRTGTGELFF
TRBV12-5	TRBJ2-3	NA	TRBD1	TGTGCTAGTGGTTTCGGGACAGGGTGGACAGATACGCAGTATTTT	CASGFGTGWTDTQYF
TRBV5-1	TRBJ2-1	once	NA	TGCGCCAGCAGCCTCAAGCCGAAGACAGCTTACAATGAGCAGTTCTTC	CASSLKPKTAYNEQFF
TRBV10-2	TRBJ1-2	NA	NA	TGCGCCAGCAGCGATGGGCCCGGGGGAAGGTATGGCTACACCTTC	CASSDGPGGRYGYTF
TRBV27	TRBJ2-1	NA	NA	TGTGCCAGCAGTTTGGCGGGACTCCCTGAGCAGTTCTTC	CASSLAGLPEQFF
TRBV10-3	TRBJ1-1	few	NA	TGTGCCATCAGTGAGTCGACTGGCACTGAAGCTTTCTTT	CAISESTGTEAFF
TRBV18	TRBJ1-1	NA	TRBD1	TGTGCCAGCTCACGGACAGGGTCGGGCACTGAAGCTTTCTTT	CASSRTGSGTEAFF
TRBV5-1	TRBJ1-1	NA	NA	TGCGCCAGCAGCTTGACGGGTACTGAAGCTTTCTTT	CASSLTGTEAFF
TRBV5-1	TRBJ1-4	NA	TRBD1	TGCGCCAGCAGCCGCACAGGGGAAGCTAATGAAAAACTGTTTTTT	CASSRTGEANEKLFF
TRBV7-2	TRBJ2-1	NA	TRBD2	TGTGCCAGCAGCTTAGGGGGACTAGCGGGAGCATTAGGTGAGCAGTTCTTC	CASSLGGLAGALGEQFF
TRBV7-2	TRBJ1-6	NA	NA	TGTGCCAGCAGCTTATCCTCCCAGGGTGATTCACCCCTCCACTTT	CASSLSSQGDSPLHF
TRBV19	TRBJ2-2	NA	NA	TGTGCCAGTAGTCCCAACGGGGAGCTGTTTTTT	CASSPNGELFF
TRBV7-8	TRBJ2-3	NA	TRBD1	TGTGCCAGCAGCCAACTCAGGGGGCGGGTAGATACGCAGTATTTT	CASSQLRGRVDTQYF
TRBV28	TRBJ2-5	once	NA	TGTGCCAGCAGTGCCCAGGGTGGGGTGCACGGGACCCAGTACTTC	CASSAQGGVHGTQYF
TRBV19	TRBJ2-2	NA	TRBD1	TGTGCCAGTAGACTCGGGACAGGGTACACCGGGGAGCTGTTTTTT	CASRLGTGYTGELFF
TRBV28	TRBJ2-1	NA	TRBD2	TGTGCCAGCAGTTTGGGGGAGCTAGCGGCGGATGAGCAGTTCTTC	CASSLGELAADEQFF
TRBV7-3	TRBJ1-1	NA	NA	TGTGCCAGCAGCTTAAGGGGCAGGGGGAACACTGAAGCTTTCTTT	CASSLRGRGNTEAFF
TRBV3-1/TRBV3-2	TRBJ2-5	NA	TRBD1	TGTGCCAGCAGCCAACTGCATTCCGGGACAGGGTGGAGTCGGGAGACCCAGTACTTC	CASSQLHSGTGWSRETQYF
TRBV28	TRBJ2-3	NA	TRBD2	TGTGCCAGCAGCCCACTAGCGGGGGGCACAGATACGCAGTATTTT	CASSPLAGGTDTQYF
TRBV5-1	TRBJ1-4	NA	NA	TGCGCCAGCAGCTACACCGGGACACCTAATGAAAAACTGTTTTTT	CASSYTGTPNEKLFF
TRBV19	TRBJ1-6	NA	NA	TGTGCCAGTAGGCCACAGGGCGCCCTTTATAATTCACCCCTCCACTTT	CASRPQGALYNSPLHF
TRBV5-1	TRBJ2-2	NA	NA	TGCGCCAGCAGCTTGGCGGTAAACACCGGGGAGCTGTTTTTT	CASSLAVNTGELFF
TRBV27	TRBJ1-6	NA	NA	TGTGCCAGCAGTTTATCCCGGAGTTCACCCCTCCACTTT	CASSLSRSSPLHF
TRBV7-9	TRBJ1-6	once	TRBD1	TGTGCCAGCAGCTTAGGGACAGGGGAGTCACCCCTCCACTTT	CASSLGTGESPLHF
TRBV7-6	TRBJ2-3	NA	NA	TGTGCCAGCAGCACCGTAGAGGGTACGCAGTATTTT	CASSTVEGTQYF
TRBV23-1	TRBJ2-2	NA	TRBD1	TGCGCCAGCATAACCGGGACAGGGGGCCGAAACACCGGGGAGCTGTTTTTT	CASITGTGGRNTGELFF
TRBV28	TRBJ1-2	NA	NA	TGTGCCAGCAGTTCCTACAGCTATGGCTACACCTTC	CASSSYSYGYTF
TRBV9	TRBJ1-4	NA	NA	TGTGCCAGCAGCCGGAGCGGAAATGAAAAACTGTTTTTT	CASSRSGNEKLFF
TRBV3-1/TRBV3-2	TRBJ2-1	NA	TRBD2	TGTGCCAGCACCCACCTGGGGGGGAGTTCCTACAATGAGCAGTTCTTC	CASTHLGGSSYNEQFF
TRBV19	TRBJ1-5	NA	NA	TGTGCCAGTAGTATATCAAGGACATTAGAGCCCCAGCATTTT	CASSISRTLEPQHF
TRBV10-2	TRBJ1-5	NA	NA	TGCGCCAGCAGTTCAAGTAAGGGGGATCAGCCCCAGCATTTT	CASSSSKGDQPQHF
TRBV29-1	TRBJ2-2	NA	TRBD1	TGCAGCTCACGGACAGGCGGCACCGGGGAGCTGTTTTTT	CSSRTGGTGELFF
TRBV2	TRBJ1-1	NA	TRBD1	TGTGCCAGCAGTACCAACAGACAGGGCGAGGCTTTCTTT	CASSTNRQGEAFF
TRBV3-1/TRBV3-2	TRBJ2-5	NA	NA	TGTGCCAGCAGCCAAGATAGCGTCTCCCCAGGGACTCTTACGAGGGGGACCCAGTACTTC	CASSQDSVSPGTLTRGTQYF
TRBV2	TRBJ1-6	NA	TRBD1	TGTGCCAGCAAGCCGACAGGGGTTTCACCCCTCCACTTT	CASKPTGVSPLHF
TRBV10-3	TRBJ2-7	NA	NA	TGTGCCATCTCGGACAGCTCCTACGAGCAGTACTTC	CAISDSSYEQYF